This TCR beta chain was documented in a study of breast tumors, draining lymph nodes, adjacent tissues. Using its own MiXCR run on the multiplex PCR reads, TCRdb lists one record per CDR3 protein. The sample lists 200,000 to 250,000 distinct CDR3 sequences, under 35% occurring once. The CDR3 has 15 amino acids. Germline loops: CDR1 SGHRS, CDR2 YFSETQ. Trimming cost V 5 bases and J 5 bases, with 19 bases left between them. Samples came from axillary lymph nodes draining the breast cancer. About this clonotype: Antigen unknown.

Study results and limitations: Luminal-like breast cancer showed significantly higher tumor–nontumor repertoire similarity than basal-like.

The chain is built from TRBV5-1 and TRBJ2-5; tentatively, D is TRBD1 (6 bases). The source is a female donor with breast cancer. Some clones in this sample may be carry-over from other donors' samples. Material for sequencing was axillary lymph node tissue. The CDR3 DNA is TGCGCCAGCAGTATGACACAGGGTGGCGGTGAGACCCAGTACTTC. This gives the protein CASSMTQGGGETQYF.